Presented here are 13 T cell receptor beta chains from one specimen sequenced in a study of regulatory T cells in long-lasting Graves disease. In building TCR beta libraries, iRepertoire HTBI primers were used together with Arm-PCR of CDR3 regions. One entry per CDR3 protein results from TCRdb running MiXCR on the multiplex PCR reads. The data contain around 400,000 distinct CDR3 sequences, 10% to 15% of them singletons. The time point is: newly diagnosed GD, antithyroid drugs for less than 3 months. RNA isolated from PBMCs was used to make the TCR library. The data were also submitted as part of a second study, on T cells in Graves' hyperthyroidism and ophthalmopathy.

The specimen comprised peripheral blood mononuclear cells (PBMCs), sampled at new diagnosis, from a patient treated with antithyroid drugs. The receptors stem from a young woman with Graves disease.

This clonotype was seen at least ten times. This rearrangement joins TRBV27 to TRBJ2-7, with TRBD2 matching 7 bases. Germline loops: CDR1 MNHEY, CDR2 SMNVEV (reference sequence). CDR3 length equals 14 residues. With V trimmed by 5 bases and J by 9 bases, 13 bases remained unmatched. The chain's CDR3 is CASSTRGDSGGQYF. The CDR3 nucleotides read TGTGCCAGCAGTACCCGGGGGGATTCCGGTGGGCAGTACTTC.

This sequence joins TRBV5-4 and TRBJ2-2; D gene ambiguous. The V and J ends lost 3 bases and 0 bases respectively, with 15 bases between them. The CDR3 totals 17 residues. CDR1 SGHNT and CDR2 YYREEE come from the germline V gene (reference sequence). This CDR3 is CASSSGRPFANTGELFF. In DNA form, the CDR3 reads TGTGCCAGCAGCTCAGGAAGGCCGTTCGCGAACACCGGGGAGCTGTTTTTT.

In the case of this clonotype: The junction does not match germline at one end; this may be a read error. This sequence joins TRBV7-8 and TRBJ1-1; D unresolved. Germline CDR1 is SGHVS and CDR2 is FQNEAQ. CDR3 size: 15 residues. The CDR3 coding sequence is TGTTCCAGCAGCCGCGGTTTCGGGATGAACACTGAAGCTTTCTTT. Its translation: CSSSRGFGMNTEAFF.

Only a few counts were recorded for this clonotype. J is TRBJ2-3 and V is TRBV6-9; 7 nucleotides line up with TRBD2. The CDR3 runs 16 residues. Germline CDR1 and CDR2: MNHGY and SVAAGI. The V gene end was trimmed by 4 bases and the J gene end by 2 bases; junction bases not matched to a gene: 9. CDR3: CASSSPSGAYTDTQYF. CDR3 in DNA: TGTGCCAGCAGTTCCCCTAGCGGAGCGTACACAGATACGCAGTATTTT.

This clonotype came up many times. V gene TRBV6-5 combines with J gene TRBJ1-2; D ambiguous. V dropped 0 bases and J dropped 8 bases, with 7 bases sitting between them. Germline CDR1 reads MNHEY; CDR2 reads SVGAGI. The CDR3 has 12 residues. As DNA, the CDR3 is TGTGCCAGCAGTTACTCCTCCTGGGGCTACACCTTC. Its protein is CASSYSSWGYTF.

In its sample, this clonotype was seen a few times. The CDR3 here is CASSLDSGGTGYTF. DNA of the CDR3: TGTGCCAGCAGCTTAGATTCGGGAGGGACTGGCTACACCTTC. The V and J genes are TRBV11-2 and TRBJ1-2; a possible D gene is TRBD1 (5 bases). The length of the CDR3 is 14 residues. Per germline, CDR1 SGHAT and CDR2 FQNNGV. V lost 0 bases and J lost 7, with 12 bases in between.

For this clonotype: A much larger clonotype is one base distant, so this may be a read error. The chain uses TRBV20-1 and TRBJ2-1; 13 positions agree with TRBD2. This CDR3 is 14 amino acids long. Germline V gene sequence: CDR1 DFQATT, CDR2 SNEGSKA (reference sequence). V trimming: 6 bases; J trimming: 13 bases; junction bases outside the gene matches: 12. DNA for the CDR3: TGCAGTGCATGGACTAGCGGGAGAGTTGAGACCCAGTTCTTC. This codes for CSAWTSGRVETQFF.

This clonotype was observed a few times. CDR3 sequence: CASSFRGRARGLLYFTGELFF. The DNA of the CDR3 is TGTGCCAGCAGCTTTAGGGGGAGGGCCAGGGGACTTCTTTATTTCACCGGGGAGCTGTTTTTT. This chain links TRBV7-2 with TRBJ2-2; D is possibly TRBD2 (7 bases). The germline CDR1 and CDR2 sequences are SGHTA and FQGNSA. Trimming took 3 bases from V and 4 from J, leaving 30 bases between them. The CDR3 sequence is 21 residues long.

This clonotype was counted many times. The chain combines TRBV6-9 with TRBJ1-6; 9 bases agree with TRBD1. The CDR3 consists of 15 residues. Germline assignment: CDR1 MNHGY and CDR2 SVAAGI. With 3 bases clipped from V and 9 bases from J, the junction kept 6 bases outside the gene matches. The CDR3 protein is CASSYLDRGFSPLHF. CDR3 sequence (DNA): TGTGCCAGCAGTTACCTGGACAGGGGCTTTTCACCCCTCCACTTT.

This clonotype was observed many times. The gene calls are TRBV11-3 and TRBJ2-7; 9 bases line up with TRBD1. CDR3 length: 14 amino acids. V lost 5 bases to trimming and J lost 3 bases; unmatched junction nucleotides: 5. Germline-derived CDR1 and CDR2 are SGHNT and YENEEA. The CDR3 DNA sequence: TGTGCCAGCAGCGTAACAGGGGGCGGCTACGAGCAGTACTTC. The encoded protein is CASSVTGGGYEQYF.

This CDR3 is CASSLESDEQYF. CDR3 nucleotides: TGTGCCAGCAGTCTGGAATCGGACGAGCAGTACTTC. This chain connects TRBV28 to TRBJ2-7; no clear D gene. Trimming took off 5 bases at V and 5 bases at J, with 10 bases between the two ends. The V gene's germline CDR1 is MDHEN and CDR2 SYDVKM. This CDR3 spans 12 amino acids. Full variable domain (missing parts from reference TRBV28 and TRBJ2-7): DVKVTQSSRYLVKRTGEKVFLECVQDMDHENMFWYRQDPGLGLRLIYFSYDVKMKEKGDIPEGYSVSREKKERFSLILESASTNQTSMYLCASSLESDEQYFGPGTRLTVT.

This clonotype appeared many times. This chain uses TRBV6-1 with TRBJ1-6; D call uncertain. CDR3 length: 17 residues. The germline V and J ends were trimmed by 0 bases and 7 bases, with 16 bases remaining between them. Germline lookup yields CDR1 MNHNS and CDR2 SASEGT. CDR3 nucleotides: TGTGCCAGCAGTGAAGCCGCGGTCAGTCGGACGAATTCACCCCTCCACTTT. This translates into CASSEAAVSRTNSPLHF.

The table lists this clonotype with many counts. The chain employs TRBV15 and TRBJ1-1; no reliable D call. The germline CDR1 and CDR2 sequences are LNHNV and YYDKDF (reference sequence). The CDR3 runs 14 residues. Trimming pared 7 bases from V and 8 bases from J, leaving 20 bases between. The CDR3 nucleotides are TGTGCCACCAAACTCGGACTTACCACCGTAGAAGCTTTCTTT. Protein: CATKLGLTTVEAFF.